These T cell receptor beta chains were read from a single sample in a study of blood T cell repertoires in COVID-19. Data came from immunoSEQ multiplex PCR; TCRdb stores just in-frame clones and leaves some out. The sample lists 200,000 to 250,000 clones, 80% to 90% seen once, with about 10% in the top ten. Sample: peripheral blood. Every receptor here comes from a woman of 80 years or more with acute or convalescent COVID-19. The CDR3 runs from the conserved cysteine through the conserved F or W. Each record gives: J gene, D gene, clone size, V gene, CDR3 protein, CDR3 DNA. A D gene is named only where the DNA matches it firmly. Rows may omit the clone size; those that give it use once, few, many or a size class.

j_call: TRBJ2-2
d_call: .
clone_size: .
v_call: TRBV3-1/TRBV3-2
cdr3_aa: CASSPLGASGELFF
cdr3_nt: TGTGCCAGCAGCCCGTTGGGGGCTAGCGGGGAGCTGTTTTTT

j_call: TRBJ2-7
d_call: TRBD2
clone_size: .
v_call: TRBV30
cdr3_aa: CAWSEAGLTYEQYF
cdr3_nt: TGTGCCTGGAGTGAGGCGGGACTAACCTACGAGCAGTACTTC

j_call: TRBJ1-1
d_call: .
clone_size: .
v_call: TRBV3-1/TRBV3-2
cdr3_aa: CAIRREGRRTEAFF
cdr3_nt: TGTGCCATCCGCAGGGAAGGGCGGCGTACTGAAGCTTTCTTT

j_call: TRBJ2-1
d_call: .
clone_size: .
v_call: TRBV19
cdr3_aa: CASQPGGYNEQFF
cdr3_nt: TGTGCCAGCCAACCAGGGGGGTACAATGAGCAGTTCTTC

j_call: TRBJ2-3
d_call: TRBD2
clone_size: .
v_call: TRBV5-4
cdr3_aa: CASSGGTSGPLGTQYF
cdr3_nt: TGTGCCAGCAGCGGCGGGACTAGCGGGCCCCTGGGTACGCAGTATTTT

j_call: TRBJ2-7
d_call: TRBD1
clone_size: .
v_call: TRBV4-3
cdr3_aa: CASSQGGQALREQYF
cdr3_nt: TGCGCCAGCAGCCAAGGTGGACAGGCATTAAGGGAGCAGTACTTC

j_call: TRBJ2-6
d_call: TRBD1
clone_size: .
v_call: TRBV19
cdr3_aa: CASSPGQGGGANVLTF
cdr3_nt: TGTGCCAGTAGTCCCGGACAGGGCGGTGGGGCCAACGTCCTGACTTTC

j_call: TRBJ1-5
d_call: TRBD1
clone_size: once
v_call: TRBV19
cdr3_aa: CASSARDRVDRQPQHF
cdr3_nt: TGTGCCAGTAGTGCCCGGGACAGGGTGGATCGTCAGCCCCAGCATTTT

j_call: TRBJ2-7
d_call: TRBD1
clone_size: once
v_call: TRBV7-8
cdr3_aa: CASATGGSYEQYF
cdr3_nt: TGTGCCAGCGCTACAGGGGGGAGCTACGAGCAGTACTTC

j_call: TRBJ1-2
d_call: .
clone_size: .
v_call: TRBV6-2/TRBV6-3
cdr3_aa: CASSASRVGYGYTF
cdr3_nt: TGTGCCAGCAGTGCGAGTCGCGTTGGCTATGGCTACACCTTC

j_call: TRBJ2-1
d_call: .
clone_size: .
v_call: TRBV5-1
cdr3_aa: CASSPSRPLSYNEQFF
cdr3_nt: TGCGCCAGCAGCCCCTCCAGGCCGCTATCTTACAATGAGCAGTTCTTC

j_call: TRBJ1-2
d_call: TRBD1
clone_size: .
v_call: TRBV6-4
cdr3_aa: CASSADTTGRGYTF
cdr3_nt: TGTGCCAGCAGCGCGGATACGACAGGGAGAGGCTACACCTTC

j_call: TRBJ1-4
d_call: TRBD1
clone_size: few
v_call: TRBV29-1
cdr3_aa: CSVSVTGGRTNEKLFF
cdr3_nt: TGCAGCGTTTCAGTGACAGGGGGGAGAACTAATGAAAAACTGTTTTTT

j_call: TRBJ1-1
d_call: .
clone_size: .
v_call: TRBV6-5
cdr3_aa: CASTPGGLNTEAFF
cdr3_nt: TGTGCCAGCACCCCGGGGGGGCTAAACACTGAAGCTTTCTTT

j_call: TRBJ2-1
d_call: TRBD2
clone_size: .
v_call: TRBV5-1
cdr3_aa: CASSGRTSGDNEQFF
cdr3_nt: TGCGCCAGCAGCGGACGGACTAGCGGCGACAATGAGCAGTTCTTC

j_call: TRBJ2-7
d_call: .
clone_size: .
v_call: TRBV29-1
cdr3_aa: CSGGGLTSYEQYF
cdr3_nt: TGCAGCGGCGGGGGCCTTACCTCCTACGAGCAGTACTTC

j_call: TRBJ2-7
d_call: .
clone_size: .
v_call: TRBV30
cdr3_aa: CAWSFRAYEQYF
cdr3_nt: TGTGCCTGGAGTTTCCGCGCTTACGAGCAGTACTTC

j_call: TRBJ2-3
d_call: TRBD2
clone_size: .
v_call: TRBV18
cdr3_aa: CASSPTLLTSGITDTQYF
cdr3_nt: TGTGCCAGCTCACCGACTCTTCTTACTAGCGGGATCACAGATACGCAGTATTTT

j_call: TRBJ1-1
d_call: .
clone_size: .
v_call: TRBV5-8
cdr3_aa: CASLTRASSWRGGTEAFF
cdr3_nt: TGTGCCAGCCTAACTCGTGCCAGCAGCTGGCGGGGGGGCACTGAAGCTTTCTTT

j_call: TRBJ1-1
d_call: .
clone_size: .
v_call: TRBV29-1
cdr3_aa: CSVDQGMGNSEAFF
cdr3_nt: TGCAGCGTCGACCAGGGGATGGGGAATTCTGAAGCTTTCTTT

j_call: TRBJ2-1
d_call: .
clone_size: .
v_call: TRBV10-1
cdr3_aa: CASSRTIYNEQFF
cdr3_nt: TGCGCCAGCAGTCGGACTATCTACAATGAGCAGTTCTTC

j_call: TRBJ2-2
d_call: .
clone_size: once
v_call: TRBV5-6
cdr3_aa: CASSPSTGELFF
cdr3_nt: TGTGCCAGCAGCCCCTCGACCGGGGAGCTGTTTTTT

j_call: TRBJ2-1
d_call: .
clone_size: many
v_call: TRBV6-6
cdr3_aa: CASRALKGRDEQFF
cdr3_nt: TGTGCCAGCAGGGCACTTAAGGGGCGGGACGAGCAGTTCTTC

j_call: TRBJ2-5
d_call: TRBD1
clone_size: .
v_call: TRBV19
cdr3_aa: CASSSDRASQETQYF
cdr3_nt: TGTGCCAGTAGTTCCGACAGGGCTTCACAAGAGACCCAGTACTTC

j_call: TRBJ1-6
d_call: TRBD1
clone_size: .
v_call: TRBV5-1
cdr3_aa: CASSLRQGINSPLHF
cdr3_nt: TGCGCCAGCAGCTTGAGACAGGGGATTAATTCACCCCTCCACTTT

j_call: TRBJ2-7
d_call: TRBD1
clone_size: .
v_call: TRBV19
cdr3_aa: CASSMQGAVHEQYF
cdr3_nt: TGTGCCAGTAGTATGCAGGGGGCTGTCCACGAGCAGTACTTC